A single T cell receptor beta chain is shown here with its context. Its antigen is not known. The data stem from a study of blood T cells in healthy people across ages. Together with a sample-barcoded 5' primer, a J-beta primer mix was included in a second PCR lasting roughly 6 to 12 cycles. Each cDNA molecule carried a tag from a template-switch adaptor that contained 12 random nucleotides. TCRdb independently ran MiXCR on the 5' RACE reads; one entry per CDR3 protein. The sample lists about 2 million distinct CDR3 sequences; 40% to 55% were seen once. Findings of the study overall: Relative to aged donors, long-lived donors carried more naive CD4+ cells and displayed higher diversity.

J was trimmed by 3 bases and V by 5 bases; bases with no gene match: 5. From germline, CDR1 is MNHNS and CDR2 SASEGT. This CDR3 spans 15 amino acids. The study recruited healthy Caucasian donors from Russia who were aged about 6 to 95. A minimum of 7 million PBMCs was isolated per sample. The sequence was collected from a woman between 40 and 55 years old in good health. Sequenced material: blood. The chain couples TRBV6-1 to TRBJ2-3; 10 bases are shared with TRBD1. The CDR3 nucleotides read TGTGCCAGCAGTACCGGGGACAGGGGTACAGATACGCAGTATTTT. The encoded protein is CASSTGDRGTDTQYF.